Listed below are T cell receptor beta chains from one sample, sequenced in a study of Graves' ophthalmopathy and Graves' hyperthyroidism. TCRdb analysed the multiplex PCR reads with MiXCR anew, one entry per CDR3 protein. This table holds more than 300,000 distinct CDR3 sequences, just over 15% found once. Sequencing used peripheral blood. The origin of the receptors is a woman between 18 and 30 years old with stable Graves' hyperthyroidism. The CDR3 runs from the conserved cysteine through the conserved F or W. D genes are given only for firm matches. Clone size appears in some rows only: once, few, many, or a class for an expanded clone.

>TRBV24-1|TRBJ2-2|many|TRBD1
TGTGCCACCAGTGTCACAGGGGGCGTCGGGGAGCTGTTTTTT
CATSVTGGVGELFF
>TRBV6-1|TRBJ2-2|-|-
TGTGCCAGCACCCCCACGTCCCACGGGGAGCTGTTTTTT
CASTPTSHGELFF
>TRBV4-1|TRBJ2-5|few|-
TGCGCCAGCAGCCACCGCCTTACAGGTCAAGAGACCCAGTACTTC
CASSHRLTGQETQYF
>TRBV6-1|TRBJ2-5|many|TRBD1
TGTGCCAGCAGTCCTGGGACAGGGAGAGAGACCCAGTACTTC
CASSPGTGRETQYF
>TRBV6-2/TRBV6-3|TRBJ1-1|many|-
TGTGCCAGCAGCTCAGACAACATGAACACTGAAGCTTTCTTT
CASSSDNMNTEAFF
>TRBV5-1|TRBJ2-5|many|-
TGCGCCAGCAGAACGGGACCGTCGAATGAAGAGACCCAGTACTTC
CASRTGPSNEETQYF
>TRBV28|TRBJ2-5|-|-
TGTGCCAGCAGTCCCCACGTACTGGAGACCCAGTACTTC
CASSPHVLETQYF
>TRBV2|TRBJ1-6|many|-
TGTGCCAGCAATACGGACAGCTCCTATAATTCACCCCTCCACTTT
CASNTDSSYNSPLHF
>TRBV20-1|TRBJ1-5|many|-
TGCAGTGCTAGAGAATCAGCTAGCAATCAGCCCCAGCATTTT
CSARESASNQPQHF
>TRBV10-2|TRBJ1-1|many|-
TGCGCCAGCAGTTCGGGGTCTCAAGTGACTGAAGCTTTCTTT
CASSSGSQVTEAFF
>TRBV4-2|TRBJ1-3|many|-
TGTGCCAGCAGCCAAGAGCAGTACGGAAACACCATATATTTT
CASSQEQYGNTIYF
>TRBV19|TRBJ1-6|many|-
TGTGCCAGTAGTATTGCGGAGGAATCACCCCTCCACTTT
CASSIAEESPLHF
>TRBV10-3|TRBJ1-1|many|-
TGTGCCATCAGAAAAAACACTGAAGCTTTCTTT
CAIRKNTEAFF
>TRBV11-3|TRBJ2-7|many|-
TGTGCCAGCAGCTTAGAAGAGTACGAGCAGTACTTC
CASSLEEYEQYF
>TRBV28|TRBJ2-2|-|-
TGTGCCATCTACCAGGGTAACACCGGGGAGCTGTTTTTT
CAIYQGNTGELFF
>TRBV5-5|TRBJ1-2|many|-
TGTGCCAGCAGCCTAACCGGTCTTACCTTCGGGGGTGGCTACACCTTC
CASSLTGLTFGGGYTF
>TRBV12-5|TRBJ2-5|many|TRBD1
TGTGCTAGTGGTTTGGTAGCATCGGGACAGCAAGAGACCCAGTACTTC
CASGLVASGQQETQYF
>TRBV7-2|TRBJ2-7|few|-
TGTGCCAGCAGCTTAGGAGCAGACTCCTACGAGCAGTACTTC
CASSLGADSYEQYF
>TRBV27|TRBJ1-5|many|-
TGTGCCAGCAGTTTAACAGGGTCAGGGCAGCCCCAGCATTTT
CASSLTGSGQPQHF
>TRBV12-3/TRBV12-4|TRBJ1-6|many|-
TGTGCCAGCAGTTTTCAGGGGTTCCCCCTCCACTTT
CASSFQGFPLHF
>TRBV7-8|TRBJ1-2|many|-
TGTGCCAGCAGCTTAATAGCGGGAAATGGCTACACCTTC
CASSLIAGNGYTF
>TRBV6-5|TRBJ1-1|many|-
TGTGCCAGCAGTTTAGTAGGTCAGGGAATAATGAACACTGAAGCTTTCTTT
CASSLVGQGIMNTEAFF
>TRBV24-1|TRBJ1-5|many|TRBD1
TGTGCCACCAGTGAACTGGGACAGGGCCCCAATCAGCCCCAGCATTTT
CATSELGQGPNQPQHF
>TRBV6-5|TRBJ1-3|-|-
TGTGCCAGCAGTTACTCGATTATGAGCTCTGGAAACACCATATATTTT
CASSYSIMSSGNTIYF
>TRBV7-8|TRBJ1-2|many|-
TGTGCCAGCAGCTTGGAGACAGCCGGCTATGGCTACACCTTC
CASSLETAGYGYTF
>TRBV7-9|TRBJ2-5|many|TRBD1
TGTGCCAGCAACCAAGACAGGGCCCAAGAGACCCAGTACTTC
CASNQDRAQETQYF
>TRBV6-1|TRBJ1-2|-|-
TGTGCCAGCAGGACAGACAACTATGGCTACACCTTC
CASRTDNYGYTF
>TRBV6-1|TRBJ1-2|few|TRBD1
TGTGCCAGCAGTGACCCAGGGGGCAGTCGTTATGGCTACACCTTC
CASSDPGGSRYGYTF
>TRBV6-1|TRBJ2-2|-|-
TGTGCCAGCAGGGCGGCGGTCGTCGGGGAGCTGTTTTTT
CASRAAVVGELFF
>TRBV7-8|TRBJ2-7|-|-
TGTGCCAGCAGCTCCCGCCAGCAGAGCTCCTACGAGCAGTACTTC
CASSSRQQSSYEQYF
>TRBV27|TRBJ2-7|few|-
TGTGCCAGCAGTTCCCCCGGGTTTTCCTACGAGCAGTACTTC
CASSSPGFSYEQYF
>TRBV20-1|TRBJ1-2|few|-
TGCAGTGCTCATAGACAGAGGGGAAACTATGGCTACACCTTC
CSAHRQRGNYGYTF
>TRBV2|TRBJ2-5|many|TRBD2
TGTGCCAGCAGCACTAGCGCCCAAGAGACCCAGTACTTC
CASSTSAQETQYF
>TRBV20-1|TRBJ2-2|-|-
TGCAGTGCTAGGCCCGGGGGTAGCGCACCGTCCACCGGGGAGCTGTTTTTT
CSARPGGSAPSTGELFF
>TRBV7-9|TRBJ1-6|-|TRBD1
TGTGCCAGCAGCTCGAGGACAGGCCAGGGGCCCCTCCACTTT
CASSSRTGQGPLHF
>TRBV12-3/TRBV12-4|TRBJ1-5|many|-
TGTGCCAGTTCCCAGAGAGACTTGATGTTCAATCAGCCCCAGCATTTT
CASSQRDLMFNQPQHF
>TRBV12-3/TRBV12-4|TRBJ1-5|many|TRBD1
TGTGCCAGCAGCATCAGACAGGGTTCTCGCCAGCCCCAGCATTTT
CASSIRQGSRQPQHF
>TRBV11-3|TRBJ1-2|few|TRBD1
TGTGCCAGCAGCTTAGATGGACAGGGGATCAGAGGCTACACCTTC
CASSLDGQGIRGYTF
>TRBV7-2|TRBJ2-7|many|-
TGTGCCAGCAGCTTAGCCCCGGTCGCGTCCTACGAGCAGTACTTC
CASSLAPVASYEQYF
>TRBV7-9|TRBJ1-2|many|-
TGTGCCAGCAGCTTAGCCAGGGAGAACTATGGCTACACCTTC
CASSLARENYGYTF
>TRBV5-1|TRBJ2-5|many|-
TGCGCCAGCAGCTTGGAGGGGTTGGACCAAGAGACCCAGTACTTC
CASSLEGLDQETQYF
>TRBV19|TRBJ2-4|many|TRBD1
TGTGCCAGTAGTGGGACAGCTCGAGATATAGCCAAAAACATTCAGTACTTC
CASSGTARDIAKNIQYF
>TRBV12-3/TRBV12-4|TRBJ2-7|many|TRBD1
TGTGCCAGCAGTTGGGGACAGGGGGGCTCCTACGAGCAGTACTTC
CASSWGQGGSYEQYF
>TRBV6-2/TRBV6-3|TRBJ2-7|once|TRBD1
TGTGCCAGCAGTTACTCCGGGACAGGGGACGAGCAGTACTTC
CASSYSGTGDEQYF
>TRBV6-2/TRBV6-3|TRBJ1-2|few|-
TGTGCCAGCGAGGACCCTGGACAGCGCTATGGCTACACCTTC
CASEDPGQRYGYTF
>TRBV5-1|TRBJ1-2|many|TRBD1
TGCGCCAGCAGCTTGAAGGGGGCGGACTATGGCTACACCTTC
CASSLKGADYGYTF
>TRBV20-1|TRBJ1-1|many|-
TGCAGTGCTAGAGTTAACAGGAACACTGAAGCTTTCTTT
CSARVNRNTEAFF
>TRBV12-3/TRBV12-4|TRBJ2-7|many|TRBD1
TGTGCCAGCAGTAAATGGAGGACAGGGAATTACGAGCAGTACTTC
CASSKWRTGNYEQYF
>TRBV19|TRBJ2-7|many|TRBD1
TGTGCCAGTAGCGCTGGGACAGGTCCCGCCTACGAGCAGTACTTC
CASSAGTGPAYEQYF